This is a list of T cell receptor beta chains from one sample in a study of T-cell memory formation after mild COVID-19. TCRdb analysed the 5' RACE reads with MiXCR anew, one entry per CDR3 protein. The table records more than 400,000 distinct CDR3 sequences, 18% of them present only once. The sequenced material came from PBMCs or a T cell subset sorted from them (not recorded which). The receptor set was obtained from an adult woman who had mild COVID-19 (a few samples of this study predate the infection). Cell type and time point are not known. The CDR3 runs from the conserved cysteine through the conserved F or W. Each record gives: clone size, J gene, V gene, CDR3 length, CDR3 protein. Some rows have no size entry. The others give once, few or many, or a class for an expanded clone.

few | TRBJ2-1 | TRBV3-1 | 13 | CASKSGLNNEQFF
few | TRBJ1-2 | TRBV12-3/TRBV12-4 | 8 | CADLAYTF
few | TRBJ2-7 | TRBV7-6 | 12 | CASSPPGTEQYF
- | TRBJ2-5 | TRBV20-1 | 14 | CSAPGGGVRETQYF
- | TRBJ2-1 | TRBV6-5 | 14 | CASSYSPRADEQFF
few | TRBJ1-4 | TRBV20-1 | 18 | CSATNPSARRILNEKLFF
- | TRBJ2-7 | TRBV15 | 15 | CATSGRIAGGYEQYF
few | TRBJ1-2 | TRBV5-1 | 16 | CASSLASSRGNYGYTF
few | TRBJ2-3 | TRBV18 | 15 | CASSPRRGDADTQYF
few | TRBJ2-2 | TRBV5-1 | 16 | CASSLGQAGYTGELFF
once | TRBJ1-3 | TRBV12-3/TRBV12-4 | 16 | CASSPSRGRTGNTIYF
few | TRBJ1-5 | TRBV7-2 | 14 | CASSFYGGNQPQHF
- | TRBJ2-2 | TRBV30 | 14 | CAWSTTIHTGELFF
few | TRBJ2-7 | TRBV10-3 | 12 | CAISAGVDEQYF
- | TRBJ1-4 | TRBV7-9 | 14 | CASSSGAVPEKLFF
- | TRBJ1-1 | TRBV7-9 | 16 | CASSSRQGGLGSEAFF
- | TRBJ2-5 | TRBV4-1 | 14 | CASSQEATQETQYF
- | TRBJ2-7 | TRBV18 | 14 | CASSGDRGAYEQYF
- | TRBJ2-1 | TRBV5-6 | 16 | CASSPAAFSGDNEQFF
- | TRBJ2-1 | TRBV12-3/TRBV12-4 | 15 | CASSHTGVSYNEQFF
- | TRBJ2-7 | TRBV4-3 | 16 | CASSQDWKRVSHEQYF
- | TRBJ2-7 | TRBV5-1 | 14 | CASSITGTTYEQYF
few | TRBJ2-1 | TRBV15 | 16 | CATSRVKGSSYNEQFF
- | TRBJ2-5 | TRBV20-1 | 15 | CSARDLAGHQETQYF
- | TRBJ1-2 | TRBV7-9 | 15 | CASSQPGTGLEGYTF
few | TRBJ1-2 | TRBV5-1 | 15 | CASSLDPRGDYGYTF
few | TRBJ1-6 | TRBV4-3 | 14 | CASSQVLGESPLHF
few | TRBJ2-1 | TRBV5-1 | 18 | CASSYPDETSGTYNEQFF
many | TRBJ2-3 | TRBV7-2 | 14 | CASSRLGGTDTQYF
- | TRBJ2-2 | TRBV19 | 14 | CATRGGLTTGELFF
- | TRBJ2-1 | TRBV11-2 | 16 | CASSLEPGGAYNEQFF
- | TRBJ2-7 | TRBV5-6 | 16 | CASSSSGHWNSYEQYF
- | TRBJ2-1 | TRBV12-3/TRBV12-4 | 17 | CASSSLRQTQEDNEQFF
- | TRBJ2-3 | TRBV7-9 | 15 | CASSLGSGPTDTQYF
- | TRBJ1-2 | TRBV12-3/TRBV12-4 | 16 | CASSWGSGSKSYGYTF
few | TRBJ2-3 | TRBV15 | 15 | CATTYGLGLPDTQYF
few | TRBJ1-5 | TRBV20-1 | 14 | CSAENDRGNQPQHF
- | TRBJ2-1 | TRBV6-1 | 18 | CASSAKTGGPSSYNEQFF
few | TRBJ1-5 | TRBV21-1 | 17 | CASSPFRQDRFNQPQHF
- | TRBJ1-2 | TRBV12-3/TRBV12-4 | 16 | CASTLREETVNYGYTF
few | TRBJ1-2 | TRBV15 | 13 | CATSGQQTTGYTF
- | TRBJ2-7 | TRBV7-8 | 16 | CASSLLDGVRGYEQYF
- | TRBJ2-7 | TRBV4-1 | 14 | CASSQEQVSYEQYF
- | TRBJ2-7 | TRBV10-3 | 13 | CATSGLGSYEQYF
few | TRBJ2-7 | TRBV7-8 | 16 | CASSSIQLAGVDEQYF
many | TRBJ1-2 | TRBV25-1 | 14 | CASSGQEVLYGYTF
few | TRBJ1-2 | TRBV6-6 | 15 | CASSYAQGARYGYTF
many | TRBJ1-6 | TRBV27 | 15 | CASSPSAPNNSPLHF
few | TRBJ1-1 | TRBV18 | 14 | CASSPWGQNTEAFF
- | TRBJ1-3 | TRBV15 | 16 | CATSRDSRNPGNTIYF
- | TRBJ2-4 | TRBV5-6 | 15 | CASSQMQAGQTDSHF
- | TRBJ2-7 | TRBV7-2 | 16 | CASSWGQGGALREQYF
- | TRBJ1-2 | TRBV5-1 | 13 | CASSLVQEYGYTF
- | TRBJ1-2 | TRBV6-6 | 19 | CASSYSLIQGRIPNYGYTF
many | TRBJ2-5 | TRBV5-1 | 13 | CASSLGNRETQYF
- | TRBJ2-7 | TRBV12-3/TRBV12-4 | 13 | CASSTGLYYEQYF
few | TRBJ2-1 | TRBV18 | 14 | CASSPTSGYNEQFF
once | TRBJ1-1 | TRBV7-3 | 14 | CASSSRSGGTEAFF